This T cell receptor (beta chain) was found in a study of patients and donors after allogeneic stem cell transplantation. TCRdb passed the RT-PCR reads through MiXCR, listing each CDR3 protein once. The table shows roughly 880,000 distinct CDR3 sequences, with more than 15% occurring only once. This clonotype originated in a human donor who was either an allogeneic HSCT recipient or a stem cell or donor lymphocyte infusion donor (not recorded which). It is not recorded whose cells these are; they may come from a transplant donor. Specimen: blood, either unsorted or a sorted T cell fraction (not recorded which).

CDR3 protein: CASSLVGSLAKNIQYF. CDR3 in DNA: TGTGCCAGCAGTTTAGTCGGATCTCTAGCCAAAAACATTCAGTACTTC. The V call is TRBV27, the J call TRBJ2-4; D remains ambiguous. Germline V lookup: CDR1 MNHEY, CDR2 SMNVEV (reference sequence). The CDR3 loop spans 16 amino acids. Trimming shortened V by 2 bases and J by 0 bases, and 11 bases separated the two germline ends.